What follows are 6 T cell receptor beta chains derived from one specimen sequenced in a study of T cell responses to AZD1222 COVID-19 vaccine. The method was immunoSEQ multiplex PCR; TCRdb's version includes in-frame clones alone and lacks a portion of them. The data show 110,000 to 150,000 clones, just over 90% seen once. Specimen: peripheral blood, collected on day 0 of AZD1222 vaccination. The receptors here all came from an adult in good health.

The rearrangement uses TRBV4-1 and TRBJ1-3; TRBD1 aligns across 7 bases. CDR1 and CDR2 (germline): MGHRA, YSYEKL. V trimming: 0 bases; J trimming: 4 bases; junction bases outside the gene matches: 15. This CDR3 comprises 19 residues. CDR3 in DNA: TGCGCCAGCAGCCAAGATGTGTTCATAGGGACAGACTTAGGAAACACCATATATTTT. This sequence encodes CASSQDVFIGTDLGNTIYF.

This clone was found once. The chain carries TRBV6-5 and TRBJ1-2; maybe TRBD1 (6 bases). Germline V gene lookup returns CDR1 MNHEY and CDR2 SVGAGI. V lost 0 bases and J 3 bases, leaving 14 bases between the germline ends. There are 16 residues in the CDR3. CDR3 sequence reads: CASSYSRRGLDYGYTF. The CDR3 nucleotides read TGTGCCAGCAGTTACTCTCGGAGGGGGTTAGACTATGGCTACACCTTC.

The chain uses TRBV18 and TRBJ2-1; D is ambiguous. CDR3 size: 16 residues. Germline-derived CDR1 and CDR2 are KGHSH and LQKENI. Trimming shortened V by 3 bases and J by 6 bases, and 18 bases separated the two germline ends. The CDR3 sequence: CASSPPVFDGANEQFF. The CDR3 DNA reads as TGTGCCAGCTCACCGCCAGTTTTCGATGGAGCCAATGAGCAGTTCTTC.

This sequence joins TRBV18 and TRBJ2-7; 8 bases align to TRBD1. The germline CDR1 and CDR2 sequences are KGHSH and LQKENI. CDR3 size: 15 residues. Unmatched junction bases numbered 10, after V lost 5 bases and J lost 4 bases. The CDR3 sequence is CASSTRTGSGYEQYF. DNA for the CDR3: TGTGCCAGCTCAACGCGGACAGGGTCGGGTTACGAGCAGTACTTC.

The gene calls are TRBV18 and TRBJ1-6; D is perhaps TRBD1 (5 bases). The CDR3 has 15 residues. The germline CDR1 and CDR2 sequences are KGHSH and LQKENI. The V and J ends lost 3 bases and 5 bases respectively, with 11 bases between them. CDR3 sequence (DNA): TGTGCCAGCTCACCGGGACGCGGGAATAATTCACCCCTCCACTTT. Residues: CASSPGRGNNSPLHF.

This clone was detected a few times. V and J are TRBV27 and TRBJ2-7; 8 bases map to TRBD2. After removal of 3 bases from V and 3 bases from J, the junction contained 10 bases not matched to a gene. CDR3 length equals 16 residues. Germline V CDR1 and CDR2: MNHEY, SMNVEV (reference sequence). CDR3 coding DNA: TGTGCCAGCAGTTTCTTAGCGGGGCGCCTCCTCTACGAGCAGTACTTC. Encoded protein: CASSFLAGRLLYEQYF.